The rows below give T cell receptor beta chains drawn from one sample of a study of radiotherapy plus CTLA-4 blockade in lung cancer. TCRdb keeps only in-frame clones here, not all; method: immunoSEQ multiplex PCR. The data contain some 80,000 clones, about 80% of them seen just once; the ten biggest clones take up 0.79%. The source was peripheral blood, collected from a patient treated with radiotherapy plus ipilimumab. These receptors were taken from a human donor with non-small cell lung cancer who had stable disease on radiotherapy plus ipilimumab. The CDR3 runs from the conserved cysteine through the conserved F or W. Each record gives: V gene, J gene, CDR3 protein.

v_gene: TRBV27; j_gene: TRBJ2-3; CDR3aa: CASSLRTMGNPSTDTQYF
v_gene: TRBV19; j_gene: TRBJ2-5; CDR3aa: CASRPGAWETQYF
v_gene: TRBV5-5; j_gene: TRBJ2-7; CDR3aa: CASSLTRVSYEQYF
v_gene: TRBV19; j_gene: TRBJ2-7; CDR3aa: CASSRGGISYEQYF
v_gene: TRBV7-8; j_gene: TRBJ2-7; CDR3aa: CASSSGTSVPYEQYF
v_gene: TRBV7-8; j_gene: TRBJ2-1; CDR3aa: CASSPFSAGSGNEQFF
v_gene: TRBV30; j_gene: TRBJ2-1; CDR3aa: CAWNDQEGYNEQFF
v_gene: TRBV15; j_gene: TRBJ1-2; CDR3aa: CATSRDTQAGGYTF
v_gene: TRBV6-5; j_gene: TRBJ1-5; CDR3aa: CATRGGAGQPQHF
v_gene: TRBV6-1; j_gene: TRBJ1-2; CDR3aa: CASSEFGLRGSGYTF
v_gene: TRBV5-8; j_gene: TRBJ2-6; CDR3aa: CASSFQEGRVEGANVLTF
v_gene: TRBV16; j_gene: TRBJ1-1; CDR3aa: CASSQRGALNTEAFF
v_gene: TRBV21-1; j_gene: TRBJ2-4; CDR3aa: CASSTPVAKNIQYF
v_gene: TRBV11-2; j_gene: TRBJ2-7; CDR3aa: CASSLAAGGGYEQYF
v_gene: TRBV7-6; j_gene: TRBJ2-3; CDR3aa: CASSLAQAGSTDTQYF
v_gene: TRBV5-8; j_gene: TRBJ1-5; CDR3aa: CASSLGRGHNQPQHF
v_gene: TRBV5-1; j_gene: TRBJ2-7; CDR3aa: CASSSKGSSYEQYF
v_gene: TRBV4-1; j_gene: TRBJ2-2; CDR3aa: CASSQDRRGELFF
v_gene: TRBV9; j_gene: TRBJ2-2; CDR3aa: CASSGAGTGELFF
v_gene: TRBV7-9; j_gene: TRBJ1-5; CDR3aa: CASSLEGRGGNQPQHF
v_gene: TRBV6-1; j_gene: TRBJ2-1; CDR3aa: CASSGLAGVGEQFF
v_gene: TRBV2; j_gene: TRBJ2-1; CDR3aa: CASRDGTSGLYNEQFF
v_gene: TRBV9; j_gene: TRBJ1-3; CDR3aa: CASSVGPASFSGNTIYF
v_gene: TRBV6-5; j_gene: TRBJ2-7; CDR3aa: CASINEGSNEQYF
v_gene: TRBV5-1; j_gene: TRBJ1-2; CDR3aa: CASSLEVNYGYTF
v_gene: TRBV10-3; j_gene: TRBJ1-2; CDR3aa: CAISEGGRGYGYTF
v_gene: TRBV25-1; j_gene: TRBJ1-6; CDR3aa: CASSEHSSYNSPLHF
v_gene: TRBV30; j_gene: TRBJ2-7; CDR3aa: CACGFYEQYF
v_gene: TRBV11-2; j_gene: TRBJ2-3; CDR3aa: CASSLGFSGSRWDTQYF
v_gene: TRBV2; j_gene: TRBJ1-2; CDR3aa: CASSEAHGTGFRYTF
v_gene: TRBV7-9; j_gene: TRBJ2-5; CDR3aa: CASSLLQGALQETQYF
v_gene: TRBV27; j_gene: TRBJ1-1; CDR3aa: CASRYQGMNTEAFF
v_gene: TRBV28; j_gene: TRBJ2-7; CDR3aa: CASSLTRPDEQYF
v_gene: TRBV9; j_gene: TRBJ1-2; CDR3aa: CASSVATEPYGYTF
v_gene: TRBV30; j_gene: TRBJ2-2; CDR3aa: CAWRQTGLGELFF
v_gene: TRBV19; j_gene: TRBJ2-5; CDR3aa: CASKVGGREQETQYF
v_gene: TRBV4-1; j_gene: TRBJ2-2; CDR3aa: CASSQGPSKTNTGELFF
v_gene: TRBV4-2; j_gene: TRBJ2-7; CDR3aa: CASSQVGRTGNYEQYF
v_gene: TRBV27; j_gene: TRBJ1-5; CDR3aa: CAGGDPEPQHF
v_gene: TRBV7-3; j_gene: TRBJ1-2; CDR3aa: CASSLSQGGAYGYTF
v_gene: TRBV5-1; j_gene: TRBJ1-1; CDR3aa: CASTRTGGGSTEAFF
v_gene: TRBV20-1; j_gene: TRBJ2-7; CDR3aa: CSADRGLEQYF
v_gene: TRBV5-1; j_gene: TRBJ2-2; CDR3aa: CASSLSLAVFRELFF
v_gene: TRBV19; j_gene: TRBJ2-3; CDR3aa: CASSIYSGVTTDTQYF
v_gene: TRBV29-1; j_gene: TRBJ1-2; CDR3aa: CSVEYWTGGHYGYTF
v_gene: TRBV4-1; j_gene: TRBJ1-5; CDR3aa: CASSPIGSNQPQHF
v_gene: TRBV7-9; j_gene: TRBJ2-7; CDR3aa: CASRSGTDPYEQYF
v_gene: TRBV6-1; j_gene: TRBJ2-5; CDR3aa: CASSRGALQGTQYF
v_gene: TRBV7-9; j_gene: TRBJ2-7; CDR3aa: CASSLVGYEQYF
v_gene: TRBV28; j_gene: TRBJ2-1; CDR3aa: CASSLATEQFF
v_gene: TRBV4-2; j_gene: TRBJ1-2; CDR3aa: CASSQASGGIYGYTF
v_gene: TRBV11-2; j_gene: TRBJ2-7; CDR3aa: CASSFRSYEQYF
v_gene: TRBV7-3; j_gene: TRBJ1-2; CDR3aa: CASSPTQGRGYTF